A single sample is the source of the 15 T cell receptor beta chains below, sequenced in a study of T cell changes during pregnancy in multiple sclerosis. Produced via immunoSEQ multiplex PCR; TCRdb's table is partial and in-frame only. The table has roughly 48,000 clones, around 94% seen once. The sequenced sample was CD4+ T cells from peripheral blood mononuclear cells, obtained in the third trimester of pregnancy. The receptors come from a female donor with multiple sclerosis, enrolled in a pregnancy study.

The chain links TRBV18 to TRBJ1-4; TRBD1 might be the D (5 bases). CDR1 is KGHSH, CDR2 LQKENI, per germline. Trimming took 4 bases from V and 0 from J, leaving 27 bases between them. The CDR3 sequence is 21 residues long. CDR3 loop: CASSLNLQEGRDFATNEKLFF. In nucleotides, the CDR3 is TGTGCCAGCTCACTTAATTTACAGGAGGGCCGGGACTTTGCAACTAATGAAAAACTGTTTTTT. The full variable domain, its missing parts supplied by reference TRBV18 and TRBJ1-4, is NAGVMQNPRHLVRRRGQEARLRCSPMKGHSHVYWYRQLPEEGLKFMVYLQKENIIDESGMPKERFSAEFPKEGPSILRIQQVVRGDSAAYFCASSLNLQEGRDFATNEKLFFGSGTQLSVL.

The chain's CDR3 is CASSIDRAQLFF. CDR3 DNA sequence: TGTGCCAGTAGTATCGACAGGGCACAACTGTTTTTT. The gene calls are TRBV19 and TRBJ1-4, with 7 nucleotides matching TRBD1. Trimming cost V 3 bases and J 12 bases; bases outside gene matches: 4. There are 12 residues in the CDR3. The germline V gene has CDR1 LNHDA and CDR2 SQIVND (reference sequence).

V usage is TRBV28 and J usage is TRBJ2-2, with 9 positions matching TRBD2. This CDR3 is 17 amino acids long. The J segment lost 7 bases and the V segment lost 8 bases, leaving 17 bases of the junction unmatched. Germline V gene data show CDR1 as MDHEN and CDR2 as SYDVKM. Here the CDR3 DNA reads TGTGCCAGCGGTAGTTCCCTATTTAGCGGGAGAGACGGGGAGCTGTTTTTT. It specifies CASGSSLFSGRDGELFF. The whole variable domain, remainder taken from reference TRBV28 and TRBJ2-2, is DVKVTQSSRYLVKRTGEKVFLECVQDMDHENMFWYRQDPGLGLRLIYFSYDVKMKEKGDIPEGYSVSREKKERFSLILESASTNQTSMYLCASGSSLFSGRDGELFFGEGSRLTVL.

This rearrangement joins TRBV4-2 to TRBJ2-4; D is unclear. The germline CDR1 and CDR2 sequences are LGHNA and YNFKEQ. The CDR3 extends over 14 amino acids. The V end was cut by 0 bases, the J end by 6 bases, with 9 bases between. The CDR3 loop is CASSQDSQRNIQYF. The CDR3 region has the DNA TGTGCCAGCAGCCAAGATAGCCAGAGAAACATTCAGTACTTC.

The chain links TRBV7-3 to TRBJ1-2; 9 bases line up with TRBD1. CDR1 SGHTA and CDR2 FQGTGA come from the germline V gene. The CDR3 is made up of 14 amino acids. J was trimmed by 6 bases and V by 0 bases; bases with no gene match: 2. The CDR3 sequence: CASSLTGQGNGYTF. CDR3 DNA: TGTGCCAGCAGCTTAACGGGACAGGGTAATGGCTACACCTTC.

The rearrangement joins TRBV6-5 to TRBJ1-2, with a possible D match to TRBD1 (6 bases). This CDR3 has 14 amino acids. Germline V lookup: CDR1 MNHEY, CDR2 SVGAGI. The ends were cut back, 6 bases at V and 3 bases at J, with 14 bases in the middle. This CDR3 is CASSTLTGYYGYTF. Here the CDR3 DNA reads TGTGCCAGCAGCACCCTTACAGGGTACTATGGCTACACCTTC.

J is TRBJ2-1 and V is TRBV7-3, with 7 bases lining up with TRBD1. The CDR3 length is 16 residues. With 4 bases clipped from V and 7 bases from J, the junction kept 13 bases outside the gene matches. Germline V gives CDR1 SGHTA, CDR2 FQGTGA. The CDR3 region is CASSYLPGTEGNEQFF. The CDR3 region has the DNA TGTGCCAGCAGCTATCTACCCGGGACAGAGGGGAATGAGCAGTTCTTC.

The CDR3 nucleotides are TGTGCCAGCAGTGACAGGGCCGGCTCCTACAATGAGCAGTTCTTC. Its protein product is CASSDRAGSYNEQFF. The chain is built from TRBV2 and TRBJ2-1; a possible D gene is TRBD1 (5 bases). Trimming took off 3 bases at V and 0 bases at J, with 9 bases between the two ends. CDR1 is SNHLY, CDR2 FYNNEI, per germline. There are 15 residues in the CDR3.

The chain recombines TRBV30 with TRBJ2-5; TRBD2 aligns across 7 bases. CDR3 length equals 15 residues. CDR1 is GTSNPN, CDR2 SVGIG, per germline (reference sequence). The J segment lost 2 bases and the V segment lost 0 bases, leaving 6 bases of the junction unmatched. CDR3 bases: TGTGCCTGGAGTGTAGGCGGGGACTATCAAGAGACCCAGTACTTC. As protein: CAWSVGGDYQETQYF.

This clone appeared a single time. The chain recombines TRBV5-1 with TRBJ2-1; D unclear. V gave up 4 bases and J gave up 0 bases, with 8 bases separating them. This CDR3 is 14 amino acids long. CDR1 is SGHRS and CDR2 is YFSETQ in the germline V gene. The CDR3 DNA sequence: TGCGCCAGCAGCGCGGTGAACTCCTACAATGAGCAGTTCTTC. This encodes CASSAVNSYNEQFF.

The chain is built from TRBV4-1 and TRBJ1-4, with D possibly being TRBD1 (6 bases). Germline values: CDR1 MGHRA, CDR2 YSYEKL. V lost 3 bases and J lost 7, with 27 bases in between. CDR3 size: 19 residues. The CDR3 here is CASSHQEGTAGRGSEKLFF. DNA for the CDR3: TGCGCCAGCAGCCACCAAGAGGGGACCGCGGGCAGGGGTAGTGAAAAACTGTTTTTT.

The CDR3 DNA follows: TGCGCCAGCAGCTTGTGGACACCAAACACTGAAGCTTTCTTT. Its protein is CASSLWTPNTEAFF. V is TRBV5-1 and J is TRBJ1-1; D might be TRBD1 (5 bases). Germline lookup yields CDR1 SGHRS and CDR2 YFSETQ. There are 14 residues in the CDR3. V gave up 1 base and J gave up 2 bases, with 9 bases separating them.

A single count supports this clone. The V and J genes are TRBV7-6 and TRBJ2-2, with 9 bases matching TRBD1. This CDR3 region has 12 residues. The trim removed 5 bases at V and 14 bases at J, leaving 6 bases unmatched. The V gene's germline CDR1 is SGHVS and CDR2 FNYEAQ. CDR3 nucleotide sequence: TGTGCCAGCAGCCCAGGGACAGGGAGCCTGTTTTTT. It yields the protein CASSPGTGSLFF. The full variable domain, its missing parts supplied by reference TRBV7-6 and TRBJ2-2, is GAGVSQSPRYKVTKRGQDVALRCDPISGHVSLYWYRQALGQGPEFLTYFNYEAQQDKSGLPNDRFSAERPEGSISTLTIQRTEQRDSAMYRCASSPGTGSLFFGEGSRLTVL.

The genes are TRBV7-3 and TRBJ2-1; 13 nucleotides align to TRBD2. V was pared by 5 bases and J by 8 bases, with 9 bases of the junction left unmatched. Germline CDR1 SGHTA, CDR2 FQGTGA. The CDR3 length is 16 residues. Written as DNA, the CDR3 is TGTGCCAGCAGCAGTCGGACTAGCGGGGGCGGGGATGAGCAGTTCTTC. This gives the protein CASSSRTSGGGDEQFF.

V is TRBV28 and J is TRBJ1-1; TRBD1 matches at 8 bases. This CDR3 comprises 12 residues. The ends lost 2 bases at V and 7 bases at J; junction bases unmatched: 0. Germline assignment: CDR1 MDHEN and CDR2 SYDVKM. The chain's CDR3 is CASSLGQGEAFF. CDR3 nucleotide sequence: TGTGCCAGCAGTTTAGGACAGGGTGAAGCTTTCTTT.